These 27 T cell receptor beta chains came from one sample sequenced in a study of blood T cell repertoires in COVID-19. Data came from immunoSEQ multiplex PCR; TCRdb stores just in-frame clones and leaves some out. The sample carries roughly 330,000 clones, approximately 90% recorded once. The specimen sequenced was peripheral blood. All receptors come from a man younger than 45 with COVID-19, enrolled during active disease.

The rearrangement uses TRBV27 and TRBJ2-3, with a possible D match to TRBD2 (6 bases). The ends were cut back, 9 bases at V and 2 bases at J, with 18 bases in the middle. This CDR3 has 15 residues. The germline CDR1 and CDR2 sequences are MNHEY and SMNVEV (reference sequence). The CDR3 DNA follows: TGTGCCAGTCATAACCGGGACTCCAACACAGATACGCAGTATTTT. Its translation is CASHNRDSNTDTQYF.

The CDR3 DNA reads as TGTGCCACCAGCGCCCCCGGGACAGAGTCTGAAGAGACCCAGTACTTC. It translates to CATSAPGTESEETQYF. The chain combines TRBV15 with TRBJ2-5; 7 bases agree with TRBD1. Germline trimming cut 5 bases from V and 3 bases from J; bases unmatched to any gene: 12. Germline CDR1 reads LNHNV; CDR2 reads YYDKDF (reference sequence). There are 16 residues in the CDR3.

CDR3 sequence (DNA): TGTGCCAGCAGCTGGACAGGGGGCGGCACAGATACGCAGTATTTT. Amino acids: CASSWTGGGTDTQYF. The chain links TRBV7-2 to TRBJ2-3; 11 bases fit TRBD1. The junction had 1 base not matched to a gene; V was cut back by 4 bases and J by 1 base. Germline V gene lookup returns CDR1 SGHTA and CDR2 FQGNSA. This CDR3 contains 15 residues.

The chain employs TRBV15 and TRBJ2-1; D might be TRBD2 (6 bases). The CDR3 runs to 15 residues. The ends were cut back, 2 bases at V and 0 bases at J, with 8 bases in the middle. Per germline, CDR1 LNHNV and CDR2 YYDKDF (reference sequence). CDR3 DNA sequence: TGTGCCACCAGCAGAACCGGGAGCTCCTACAATGAGCAGTTCTTC. Translating it yields CATSRTGSSYNEQFF.

This rearrangement joins TRBV7-2 to TRBJ2-3; tentative D call: TRBD1 (5 bases). Deletions cut 4 bases from V and 3 bases from J, with 8 bases between. Germline V gene sequence: CDR1 SGHTA, CDR2 FQGNSA. The CDR3 spans 13 residues. CDR3 protein: CASSSRQTDTQYF. In nucleotides, the CDR3 is TGTGCCAGCAGCTCCAGACAGACAGATACGCAGTATTTT.

This clone was recorded a few times. This chain links TRBV7-9 with TRBJ2-3; 11 bases are a match to TRBD2. The V and J ends lost 2 bases and 2 bases, in that order; junction bases with no gene match: 6. Germline V gene lookup returns CDR1 SEHNR and CDR2 FQNEAQ (reference sequence). CDR3 length: 17 residues. CDR3 loop: CASSLSLAGGSTDTQYF. CDR3 sequence (DNA): TGTGCCAGCAGCTTATCGCTAGCGGGGGGTTCCACAGATACGCAGTATTTT.

The chain combines TRBV9 with TRBJ2-7, with TRBD1 as a possible D gene (5 bases). With 6 bases removed from V and 3 bases from J, the gap between germline ends came to 19 bases. This CDR3 has 15 amino acids. Per germline, CDR1 SGDLS and CDR2 YYNGEE. The CDR3 DNA follows: TGTGCCAGCACCAAGTCAGGGTTGGGTGGCTACGAGCAGTACTTC. Translation: CASTKSGLGGYEQYF.

The chain recombines TRBV6-4 with TRBJ2-1, with 10 positions matching TRBD2. The CDR3 runs 16 residues. The V gene's germline CDR1 is MRHNA and CDR2 SNTAGT. The V segment lost 2 bases and the J segment 8 bases; nucleotides outside the gene matches: 9. The CDR3 spells CASSDPSGRARDEQFF. CDR3 DNA: TGTGCCAGCAGTGACCCCAGCGGGAGGGCCAGGGATGAGCAGTTCTTC.

V and J are TRBV6-2 or TRBV6-3 and TRBJ2-7; D is possibly TRBD1 (6 bases). With 5 bases removed from V and 4 bases from J, the gap between germline ends came to 12 bases. The CDR3 consists of 13 residues. The V gene's germline CDR1 is MNHEY and CDR2 SVGEGT. This chain's CDR3 is CASSRGQPYEQYF. DNA for the CDR3: TGTGCCAGCAGTCGCGGACAGCCGTACGAGCAGTACTTC.

The chain joins TRBV4-2 to TRBJ2-1, with 8 bases fitting TRBD2. This CDR3 has 15 residues. CDR1 is LGHNA and CDR2 is YNFKEQ in the germline V gene. The J segment lost 8 bases and the V segment lost 1 base, leaving 7 bases of the junction unmatched. CDR3 DNA sequence: TGTGCCAGCAGCCAAGCACCGGGGGGGAGGCATGAGCAGTTCTTC. This codes for CASSQAPGGRHEQFF.

This clone occurred once. The chain is built from TRBV4-3 and TRBJ2-1; 11 bases match TRBD2. J gave up 4 bases and V 0 bases, and 5 bases lay outside the gene matches. The germline CDR1 and CDR2 sequences are LGHNA and YSLEER. The CDR3 covers 17 residues. The CDR3 DNA reads as TGCGCCAGCAGCCAAGATGTAGCGGGAGGGCCTTACAATGAGCAGTTCTTC. This codes for CASSQDVAGGPYNEQFF.

J is TRBJ2-1 and V is TRBV4-3, with TRBD2 identical over 8 bases. J lost 2 bases, V lost 0 bases, and 12 bases had no gene match. The CDR3 consists of 19 residues. The germline V gene encodes CDR1 LGHNA and CDR2 YSLEER. CDR3 sequence: CASSQDSPLKAGAYNEQFF. CDR3 in DNA: TGCGCCAGCAGCCAAGATAGCCCCTTGAAAGCGGGAGCCTACAATGAGCAGTTCTTC.

V and J are TRBV4-3 and TRBJ1-6; 10 nucleotides match TRBD1. Germline CDR1 reads LGHNA; CDR2 reads YSLEER. The CDR3 has 15 amino acids. V gave up 4 bases and J gave up 8 bases; unmatched junction bases: 5. CDR3 amino acids: CASSRTGTGDSPLHF. As DNA, the CDR3 is TGCGCCAGCAGCCGCACCGGGACAGGGGATTCACCCCTCCACTTT.

V usage is TRBV6-1 and J usage is TRBJ2-7; 9 bases are a match to TRBD1. The ends lost 0 bases at V and 1 base at J; junction bases unmatched: 4. This CDR3 has 16 amino acids. Germline V lookup: CDR1 MNHNS, CDR2 SASEGT. The CDR3 DNA is TGTGCCAGCAGTGAAGCACCACAGGGGGCTTCCTACGAGCAGTACTTC. Its protein is CASSEAPQGASYEQYF.

The rearrangement joins TRBV28 to TRBJ2-7; TRBD1 matches 10 bases. Germline CDR1 is MDHEN and CDR2 is SYDVKM. V shed 6 bases and J 4 bases; nucleotides not matched to a gene: 12. This CDR3 contains 16 residues. CDR3 DNA sequence: TGTGCCAGCAGCCTCCTTGGGGACAGGGGCCTTTACGAGCAGTACTTC. Translated, it gives CASSLLGDRGLYEQYF. Full variable domain (outside the CDR3, taken from reference TRBV28 and TRBJ2-7): DVKVTQSSRYLVKRTGEKVFLECVQDMDHENMFWYRQDPGLGLRLIYFSYDVKMKEKGDIPEGYSVSREKKERFSLILESASTNQTSMYLCASSLLGDRGLYEQYFGPGTRLTVT.

The CDR3 reads CATSRDLTSGKYEQYF. In DNA, the CDR3 is TGTGCCACCAGCAGAGATCTGACTAGCGGGAAATACGAGCAGTACTTC. This chain joins TRBV15 and TRBJ2-7, with 11 bases identical to TRBD2. The CDR3 length is 16 residues. Germline V lookup: CDR1 LNHNV, CDR2 YYDKDF (reference sequence). Trimming took 0 bases from V and 4 from J; bases not matched to a gene: 5.

The chain uses TRBV19 and TRBJ2-5; 11 nucleotides line up with TRBD1. The V gene's germline CDR1 is LNHDA and CDR2 SQIVND (reference sequence). With V trimmed by 6 bases and J by 0 bases, 3 bases remained unmatched. This CDR3 comprises 15 residues. The CDR3 reads CASRRTGGNQETQYF. The DNA for the CDR3 is TGTGCCAGTAGAAGGACAGGGGGCAACCAAGAGACCCAGTACTTC.

The rearrangement uses TRBV5-6 and TRBJ1-1; 8 bases are a match to TRBD1. Trimming at V came to 2 bases and at J to 5 bases, leaving 5 bases not matched to a gene. Germline V gene lookup returns CDR1 SGHDT and CDR2 YYEEEE. The CDR3 contains 14 residues. The CDR3 region is CASSFQGAWTEAFF. CDR3 nucleotides: TGTGCCAGCAGCTTTCAGGGGGCGTGGACTGAAGCTTTCTTT. Complete variable domain (other parts from reference TRBV5-6 and TRBJ1-1): DAGVTQSPTHLIKTRGQQVTLRCSPKSGHDTVSWYQQALGQGPQFIFQYYEEEERQRGNFPDRFSGHQFPNYSSELNVNALLLGDSALYLCASSFQGAWTEAFFGQGTRLTVV.

J is TRBJ2-7 and V is TRBV23-1, with 8 bases matching TRBD1. TRBV23-1 has ORF status, its function being uncertain. The CDR3 runs 15 residues. The V gene end was trimmed by 1 base and the J gene end by 4 bases; junction bases not matched to a gene: 6. CDR3 nucleotides: TGCGCCAGCAGTCAATTCCAGGGGGCGCGGTACGAGCAGTACTTC. Protein: CASSQFQGARYEQYF.

This chain joins TRBV2 and TRBJ1-1; D gene uncertain. V was pared by 2 bases and J by 1 base, with 17 bases between. CDR3 length: 17 amino acids. From germline, CDR1 is SNHLY and CDR2 FYNNEI. The CDR3: CASSESVGGTKNTEAFF. Written as DNA, the CDR3 is TGTGCCAGCAGTGAATCGGTAGGAGGCACTAAGAACACTGAAGCTTTCTTT.

The J gene is TRBJ1-6, the V gene TRBV7-2, with D tentatively TRBD1 (6 bases). Looked up from germline, CDR1 is SGHTA and CDR2 is FQGNSA. The CDR3 has 19 residues. V lost 2 bases and J lost 10, with 27 bases in between. CDR3 amino acids: CASSLPTVPGSPRGSPLHF. The CDR3 region has the DNA TGTGCCAGCAGCTTACCGACTGTACCGGGATCACCCAGGGGATCACCCCTCCACTTT. Full variable domain (rest looked up from reference TRBV7-2 and TRBJ1-6): GAGVSQSPSNKVTEKGKDVELRCDPISGHTALYWYRQSLGQGLEFLIYFQGNSAPDKSGLPSDRFSAERTGGSVSTLTIQRTQQEDSAVYLCASSLPTVPGSPRGSPLHFGNGTRLTVT.

The chain has TRBV6-2 or TRBV6-3 and TRBJ1-2; D gene uncertain. Germline CDR1 and CDR2: MNHEY and SVGEGT. Between the trimmed V and J ends, which lost 4 bases and 0 bases, there was a span of 15 bases. The CDR3 contains 16 residues. CDR3 coding DNA: TGTGCCAGCAGTTTTGATCCATGGAGTCCTAACTATGGCTACACCTTC. This encodes CASSFDPWSPNYGYTF.

The V call is TRBV27, the J call TRBJ2-7; TRBD1 matches 9 bases. Germline CDR1 MNHEY, CDR2 SMNVEV (reference sequence). Trimming took 10 bases from V and 1 from J; bases not matched to a gene: 11. CDR3 length equals 15 residues. CDR3 residues: CAISPGQGNSYEQYF. Here the CDR3 DNA reads TGTGCCATCAGCCCGGGACAGGGAAATTCCTACGAGCAGTACTTC.

The chain has TRBV6-5 and TRBJ2-1; 7 bases fit TRBD2. Germline assignment: CDR1 MNHEY and CDR2 SVGAGI. The CDR3 loop spans 14 amino acids. The ends lost 5 bases at V and 4 bases at J; junction bases unmatched: 5. The CDR3 is CASSMREGYNEQFF. CDR3 DNA: TGTGCCAGCAGTATGAGGGAGGGGTACAATGAGCAGTTCTTC.

The J gene is TRBJ2-1, the V gene TRBV11-2; a weak D match, TRBD2 (7 bases). The CDR3 loop spans 16 amino acids. Trimming cost V 6 bases and J 7 bases, with 22 bases left between them. CDR1 is SGHAT, CDR2 FQNNGV, per germline. CDR3 region: CASRITGTIATNEQFF. The CDR3 DNA is TGTGCCAGCAGAATAACAGGGACTATTGCGACAAATGAGCAGTTCTTC.

The chain carries TRBV6-2 or TRBV6-3 and TRBJ2-1; TRBD2 matches 7 bases. This CDR3 region has 14 residues. With V trimmed by 5 bases and J by 2 bases, 3 bases remained unmatched. Germline V lookup: CDR1 MNHEY, CDR2 SVGEGT. The CDR3 sequence: CASSRTSAYNEQFF. The DNA for the CDR3 is TGTGCCAGCAGTCGTACTAGCGCCTACAATGAGCAGTTCTTC.

CDR3 sequence: CASSPRFFGTGGYNEQFF. The CDR3 coding sequence is TGTGCCAGCTCACCAAGGTTTTTCGGGACAGGGGGTTACAATGAGCAGTTCTTC. The chain employs TRBV18 and TRBJ2-1, with 11 bases identical to TRBD1. Germline loops: CDR1 KGHSH, CDR2 LQKENI. After removal of 2 bases from V and 4 bases from J, the junction contained 10 bases not matched to a gene. The CDR3 totals 18 residues.